Listed below are T cell receptor beta chains from one sample, sequenced in a study of shared clonotypes between healthy human individuals. Produced via immunoSEQ multiplex PCR; TCRdb's table is partial and in-frame only. The sample yields 1.6 million or so clones, roughly 95% seen once. Material: naive CD4+ T cells sorted from blood. These receptor sequences come from a man younger than 45 in good health. Each CDR3 is given with its conserved first and last residue. The D gene is left open where the match is weak. Clone size is shown for a subset of rows, as once, few, many or a class of expanded clone.

j_call v_call clone_size d_call cdr3_aa cdr3_nt
TRBJ2-5 TRBV18 . . CASSPLFSGLARAPQETQYF TGTGCCAGCTCACCACTTTTCTCGGGTTTAGCGAGGGCCCCGCAAGAGACCCAGTACTTC
TRBJ2-3 TRBV7-6 . TRBD2 CASSKWTSGRTDTQYF TGTGCCAGCAGCAAATGGACTAGCGGGAGAACAGATACGCAGTATTTT
TRBJ2-1 TRBV4-2 few . CASSRADNEQFF TGTGCCAGCAGCCGAGCGGACAATGAGCAGTTCTTC
TRBJ2-5 TRBV5-6 . . CASSYAGAWETQYF TGTGCCAGCAGCTATGCTGGGGCATGGGAGACCCAGTACTTC
TRBJ1-3 TRBV19 . . CASSIGQRGSSGNTIYF TGTGCCAGTAGTATTGGCCAACGTGGGAGCTCTGGAAACACCATATATTTT
TRBJ1-1 TRBV7-3 . . CASSLEARAEAFF TGTGCCAGCAGCTTAGAGGCTAGGGCAGAAGCTTTCTTT
TRBJ2-3 TRBV5-1 . TRBD2 CASSLGLADSTDTQYF TGCGCCAGCAGCTTAGGACTAGCGGATAGCACAGATACGCAGTATTTT
TRBJ1-1 TRBV4-1 . . CASSRATGLNTEAFF TGCGCCAGCAGCCGAGCCACAGGGTTGAACACTGAAGCTTTCTTT
TRBJ2-7 TRBV20-1 . . CSASRSYEQYF TGCAGTGCTAGTCGGAGCTACGAGCAGTACTTC
TRBJ2-3 TRBV30 . . CAWSGARYTDTQYF TGTGCCTGGAGTGGGGCAAGATACACAGATACGCAGTATTTT
TRBJ1-2 TRBV28 . . CASREGNYGYTF TGTGCCAGCAGAGAGGGAAACTATGGCTACACCTTC
TRBJ2-5 TRBV5-1 . . CASSMNQETQYF TGCGCCAGCAGCATGAACCAAGAGACCCAGTACTTC
TRBJ2-1 TRBV6-5 . TRBD2 CASSSPGTSGSYEQFF TGTGCCAGCAGTTCCCCCGGGACTAGCGGGAGTTATGAGCAGTTCTTC
TRBJ2-1 TRBV13 . TRBD2 CASSPPVGLAGGWGEQFF TGTGCCAGCAGCCCCCCTGTGGGACTAGCGGGAGGTTGGGGTGAGCAGTTCTTC
TRBJ1-4 TRBV14 . . CASSQINAVEKLFF TGTGCCAGCAGCCAAATTAATGCGGTCGAAAAACTGTTTTTT
TRBJ1-5 TRBV19 . TRBD1 CASSTLPGQGNQPQHF TGTGCCAGTAGTACCCTCCCGGGACAGGGCAATCAGCCCCAGCATTTT
TRBJ2-7 TRBV28 . TRBD2 CASSFAGGSYEQYF TGTGCCAGCAGTTTTGCGGGAGGCTCCTACGAGCAGTACTTC
TRBJ2-1 TRBV5-4 . . CASSFPGSGGYNEQFF TGTGCCAGCAGCTTTCCCGGGAGCGGAGGGTACAATGAGCAGTTCTTC